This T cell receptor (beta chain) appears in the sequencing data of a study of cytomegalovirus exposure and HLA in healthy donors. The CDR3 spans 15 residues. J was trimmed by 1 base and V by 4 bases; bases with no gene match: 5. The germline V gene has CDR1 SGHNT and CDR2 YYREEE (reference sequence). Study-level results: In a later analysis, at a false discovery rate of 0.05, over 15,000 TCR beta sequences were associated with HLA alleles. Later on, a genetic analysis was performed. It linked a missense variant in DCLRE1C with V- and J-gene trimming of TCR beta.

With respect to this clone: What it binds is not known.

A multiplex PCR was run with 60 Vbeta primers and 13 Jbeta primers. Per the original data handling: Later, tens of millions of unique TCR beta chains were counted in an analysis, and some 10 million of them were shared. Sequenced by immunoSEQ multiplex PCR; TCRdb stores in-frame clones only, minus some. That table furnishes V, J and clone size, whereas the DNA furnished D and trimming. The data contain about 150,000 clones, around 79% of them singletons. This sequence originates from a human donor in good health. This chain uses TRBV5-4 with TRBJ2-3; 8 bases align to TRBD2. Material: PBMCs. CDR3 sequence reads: CASSLLAGRTDTQYF. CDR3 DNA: TGTGCCAGCAGCCTGCTAGCGGGTCGCACAGATACGCAGTATTTT.